A single sample gave rise to the 7 T cell receptor beta chains below, sequenced in a study of shared T cell receptors in the human thymus. Only in-frame clones appear in the TCRdb table, and some are missing; sequencing was by immunoSEQ multiplex PCR. In the table there are hundreds of thousands of clones, roughly 88% of which are singletons. This same sample was also part of a study on human thymus T cells.

What was sequenced was thymocytes. The receptors were sampled from a boy under two years old with a congenital heart defect.

This chain connects TRBV15 to TRBJ2-1, with 11 bases lining up with TRBD2. The length of the CDR3 is 17 residues. The germline V gene encodes CDR1 LNHNV and CDR2 YYDKDF (reference sequence). V dropped 1 base and J dropped 5; count of bases not matched to a gene: 7. The CDR3 sequence is CATSRVTSGSWDNEQFF. The CDR3 bases are TGTGCCACCAGCAGAGTCACTAGCGGGAGTTGGGACAATGAGCAGTTCTTC.

The DNA for the CDR3 is TGCGCCAGCAGCCAATTCAGAAGCGATGAGCAGTTCTTC. Amino acids: CASSQFRSDEQFF. The chain is built from TRBV4-1 and TRBJ2-1; D is unresolved. Trimming removed 2 bases from V and 8 bases from J, with 10 bases in between. CDR1 and CDR2 from the germline V gene are MGHRA and YSYEKL. The CDR3 extends over 13 amino acids.

This clone was counted a few times. This chain connects TRBV5-1 to TRBJ2-2; TRBD2 agrees at 11 bases. CDR3 length: 16 amino acids. V shed 3 bases and J 1 base; nucleotides not matched to a gene: 2. Germline assignment: CDR1 SGHRS and CDR2 YFSETQ. The CDR3 reads CASSSTSGGNTGELFF. CDR3 in DNA: TGCGCCAGCAGCTCAACTAGCGGGGGGAACACCGGGGAGCTGTTTTTT. Combining the CDR3 with reference TRBV5-1 and TRBJ2-2 gives the whole variable domain KAGVTQTPRYLIKTRGQQVTLSCSPISGHRSVSWYQQTPGQGLQFLFEYFSETQRNKGNFPGRFSGRQFSNSRSEMNVSTLELGDSALYLCASSSTSGGNTGELFFGEGSRLTVL.

V and J are TRBV18 and TRBJ1-1; 9 nucleotides line up with TRBD1. Trimming removed 4 bases from V and 1 base from J; junction bases left unmatched: 1. Per the germline V gene, CDR1 is KGHSH and CDR2 is LQKENI. This CDR3 is built from 14 residues. The CDR3 sequence is CASSRGQGNTEAFF. The CDR3 DNA reads TGTGCCAGCTCACGGGGACAGGGGAACACTGAAGCTTTCTTT.

The chain carries TRBV6-1 and TRBJ2-7; the D gene is possibly TRBD2 (6 bases). The CDR3 has 16 residues. Deletions cut 2 bases from V and 3 bases from J, with 17 bases between. The germline gives CDR1 MNHNS, CDR2 SASEGT. CDR3 in amino acids: CASSESRRESHYEQYF. In DNA, the CDR3 is TGTGCCAGCAGTGAATCACGACGGGAGTCCCACTACGAGCAGTACTTC.

The rearrangement links TRBV18 to TRBJ2-1, with 9 bases identical to TRBD2. Germline V CDR1 and CDR2: KGHSH, LQKENI. The CDR3 has 16 amino acids. The V gene end was trimmed by 6 bases and the J gene end by 6 bases; junction bases not matched to a gene: 12. The CDR3 spells CASSIGGAGGGNEQFF. The CDR3 bases are TGTGCCAGCTCTATAGGGGGAGCGGGAGGCGGCAATGAGCAGTTCTTC.

The V and J genes are TRBV12-5 and TRBJ2-2; 10 bases map to TRBD1. CDR1 LGHNT and CDR2 FRNRAP come from the germline V gene. The CDR3 runs 17 residues. Losses at the gene ends were 5 bases for V and 0 bases for J; bases not matched to a gene: 6. The CDR3 sequence: CASGLRQGASNTGELFF. CDR3 DNA: TGTGCTAGTGGTCTTAGACAGGGGGCTTCGAACACCGGGGAGCTGTTTTTT.